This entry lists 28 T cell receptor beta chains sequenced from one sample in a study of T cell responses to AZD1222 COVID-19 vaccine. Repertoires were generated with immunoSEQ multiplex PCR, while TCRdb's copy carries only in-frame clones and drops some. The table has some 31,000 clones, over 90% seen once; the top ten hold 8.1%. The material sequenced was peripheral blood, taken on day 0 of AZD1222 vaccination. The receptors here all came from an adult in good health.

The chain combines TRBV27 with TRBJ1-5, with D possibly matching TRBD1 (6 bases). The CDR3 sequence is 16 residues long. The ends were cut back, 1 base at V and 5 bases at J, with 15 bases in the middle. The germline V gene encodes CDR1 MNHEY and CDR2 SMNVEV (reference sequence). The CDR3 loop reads CASSLLGATPDQPQHF. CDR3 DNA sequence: TGTGCCAGCAGTTTATTGGGGGCGACCCCCGATCAGCCCCAGCATTTT.

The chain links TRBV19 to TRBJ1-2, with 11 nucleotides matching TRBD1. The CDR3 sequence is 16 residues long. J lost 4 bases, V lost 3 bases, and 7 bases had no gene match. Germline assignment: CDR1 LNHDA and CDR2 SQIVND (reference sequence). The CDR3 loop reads CASSMRTGGNAYGYTF. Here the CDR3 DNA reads TGTGCCAGTAGTATGAGGACAGGGGGCAATGCCTATGGCTACACCTTC.

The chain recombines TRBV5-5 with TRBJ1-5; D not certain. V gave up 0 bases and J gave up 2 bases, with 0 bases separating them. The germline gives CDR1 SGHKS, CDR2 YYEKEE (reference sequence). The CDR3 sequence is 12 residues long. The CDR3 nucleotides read TGTGCCAGCAGCTTGGGCAATCAGCCCCAGCATTTT. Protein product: CASSLGNQPQHF.

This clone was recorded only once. The CDR3, as DNA: TGTGCCTGGAGTGTGGTGGGGTACGAGCAGTACTTC. It codes for CAWSVVGYEQYF. This rearrangement joins TRBV30 to TRBJ2-7, with D unresolved. The CDR3 covers 12 residues. Germline V gene data show CDR1 as GTSNPN and CDR2 as SVGIG (reference sequence). Trimming pared 0 bases from V and 4 bases from J, leaving 7 bases between.

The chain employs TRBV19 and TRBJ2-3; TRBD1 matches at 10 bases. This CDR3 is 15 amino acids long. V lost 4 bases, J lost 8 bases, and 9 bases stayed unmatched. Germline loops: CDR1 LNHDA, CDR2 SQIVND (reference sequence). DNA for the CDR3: TGTGCCAGTAGTACCTCGGGACAGGGGCCCCGTACGCAGTATTTT. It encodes CASSTSGQGPRTQYF.

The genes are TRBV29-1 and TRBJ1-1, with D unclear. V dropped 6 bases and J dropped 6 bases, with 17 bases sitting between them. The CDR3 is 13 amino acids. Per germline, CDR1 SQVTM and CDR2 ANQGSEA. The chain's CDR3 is CSVGGEGTPEAFF. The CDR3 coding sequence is TGCAGCGTAGGCGGGGAGGGTACCCCTGAAGCTTTCTTT.

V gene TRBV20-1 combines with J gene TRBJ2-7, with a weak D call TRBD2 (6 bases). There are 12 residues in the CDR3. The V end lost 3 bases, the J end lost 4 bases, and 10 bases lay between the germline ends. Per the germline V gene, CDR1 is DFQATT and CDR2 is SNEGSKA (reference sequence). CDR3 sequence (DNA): TGCAGTGCTAGTGGGACTTCATACGAGCAGTACTTC. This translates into CSASGTSYEQYF.

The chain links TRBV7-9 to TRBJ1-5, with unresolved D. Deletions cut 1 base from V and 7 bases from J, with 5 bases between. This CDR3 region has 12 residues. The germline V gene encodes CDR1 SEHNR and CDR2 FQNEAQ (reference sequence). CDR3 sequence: CASSLGEQPQHF. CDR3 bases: TGTGCCAGCAGCTTAGGAGAACAGCCCCAGCATTTT.

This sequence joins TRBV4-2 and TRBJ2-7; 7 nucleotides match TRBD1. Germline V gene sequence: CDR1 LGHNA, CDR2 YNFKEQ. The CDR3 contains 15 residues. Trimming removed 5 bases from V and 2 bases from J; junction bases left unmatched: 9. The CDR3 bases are TGTGCCAGCAGCGTACCGGGACAGTGGGCCTACGAGCAGTACTTC. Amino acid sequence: CASSVPGQWAYEQYF.

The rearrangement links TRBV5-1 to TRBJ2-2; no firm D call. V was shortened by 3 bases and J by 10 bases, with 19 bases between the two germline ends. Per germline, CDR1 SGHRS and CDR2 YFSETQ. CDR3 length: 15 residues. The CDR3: CASSSSELRRPELFF. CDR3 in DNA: TGCGCCAGCAGCTCATCGGAACTTCGTAGGCCGGAGCTGTTTTTT.

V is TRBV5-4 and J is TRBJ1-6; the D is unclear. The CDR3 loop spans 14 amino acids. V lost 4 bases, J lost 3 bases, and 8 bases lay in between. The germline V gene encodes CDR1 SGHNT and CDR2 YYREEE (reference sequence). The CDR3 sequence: CASSESVYNSPLHF. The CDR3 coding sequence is TGTGCCAGCAGCGAGTCAGTCTATAATTCACCCCTCCACTTT.

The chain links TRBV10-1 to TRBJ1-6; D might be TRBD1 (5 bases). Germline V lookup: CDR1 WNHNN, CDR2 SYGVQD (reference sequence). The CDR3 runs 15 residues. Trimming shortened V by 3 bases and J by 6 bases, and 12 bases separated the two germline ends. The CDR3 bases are TGCGCCAGCAGTGACACCGGGACGGCTAATTCACCCCTCCACTTT. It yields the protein CASSDTGTANSPLHF.

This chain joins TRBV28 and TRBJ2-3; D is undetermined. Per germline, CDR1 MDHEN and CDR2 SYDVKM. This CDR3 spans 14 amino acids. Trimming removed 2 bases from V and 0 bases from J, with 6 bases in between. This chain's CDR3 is CASSLRPSTDTQYF. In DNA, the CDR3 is TGTGCCAGCAGTTTAAGGCCGAGCACAGATACGCAGTATTTT.

The CDR3, as DNA: TGTGCCAGCAGCTCTAGCGGGAAAAGGAGCACCGGGGAGCTGTTTTTT. This sequence encodes CASSSSGKRSTGELFF. The V gene is TRBV5-4, the J gene TRBJ2-2, with 9 bases that match TRBD2. Germline CDR1 SGHNT, CDR2 YYREEE (reference sequence). V shed 3 bases, J shed 4 bases, and the junction held 7 bases outside the gene matches. The CDR3 extends over 16 amino acids.

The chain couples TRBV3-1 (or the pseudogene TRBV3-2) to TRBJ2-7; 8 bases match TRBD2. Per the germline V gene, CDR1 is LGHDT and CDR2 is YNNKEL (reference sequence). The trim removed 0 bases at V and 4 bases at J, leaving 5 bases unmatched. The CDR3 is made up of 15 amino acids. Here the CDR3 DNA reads TGTGCCAGCAGCCAAGAAAGCGGGAGAACGTACGAGCAGTACTTC. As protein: CASSQESGRTYEQYF.

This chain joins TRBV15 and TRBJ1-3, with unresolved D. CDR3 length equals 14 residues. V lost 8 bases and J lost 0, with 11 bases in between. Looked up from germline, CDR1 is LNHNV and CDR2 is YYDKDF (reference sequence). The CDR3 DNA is TGTGCCACCGGATTGGGCGGCTCTGGAAACACCATATATTTT. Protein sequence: CATGLGGSGNTIYF.

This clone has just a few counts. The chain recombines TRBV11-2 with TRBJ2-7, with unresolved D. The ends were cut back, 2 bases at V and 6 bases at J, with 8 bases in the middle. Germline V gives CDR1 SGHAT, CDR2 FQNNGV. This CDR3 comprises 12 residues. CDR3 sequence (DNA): TGTGCCAGCAGCTTAAATGGCGGCGAGCAGTACTTC. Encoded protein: CASSLNGGEQYF.

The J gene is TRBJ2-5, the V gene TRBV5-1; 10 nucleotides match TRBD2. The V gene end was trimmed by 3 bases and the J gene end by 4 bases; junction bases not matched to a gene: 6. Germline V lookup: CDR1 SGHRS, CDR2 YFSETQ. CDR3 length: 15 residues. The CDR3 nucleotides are TGCGCCAGCAGCTCCAGCGGGGGGGCCTTAGAGACCCAGTACTTC. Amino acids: CASSSSGGALETQYF.

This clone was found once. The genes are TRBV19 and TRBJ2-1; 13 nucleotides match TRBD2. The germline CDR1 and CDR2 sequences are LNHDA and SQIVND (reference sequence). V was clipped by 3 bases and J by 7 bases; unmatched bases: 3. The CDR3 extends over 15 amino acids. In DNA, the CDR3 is TGTGCCAGTAGTATTGGACTAGCGGGAGCGAATGAGCAGTTCTTC. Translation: CASSIGLAGANEQFF.

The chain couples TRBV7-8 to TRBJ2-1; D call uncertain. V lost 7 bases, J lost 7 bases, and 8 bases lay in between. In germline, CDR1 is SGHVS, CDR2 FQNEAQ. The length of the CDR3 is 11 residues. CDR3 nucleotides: TGTGCCAGCACCCCTCGGAATGAGCAGTTCTTC. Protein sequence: CASTPRNEQFF. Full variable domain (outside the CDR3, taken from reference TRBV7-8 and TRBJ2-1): GAGVSQSPRYKVAKRGQDVALRCDPISGHVSLFWYQQALGQGPEFLTYFQNEAQLDKSGLPSDRFFAERPEGSVSTLKIQRTQQEDSAVYLCASTPRNEQFFGPGTRLTVL.

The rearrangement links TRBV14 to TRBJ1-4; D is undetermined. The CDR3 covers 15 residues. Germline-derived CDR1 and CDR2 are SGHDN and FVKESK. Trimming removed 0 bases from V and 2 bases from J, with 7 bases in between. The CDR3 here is CASSQDGRTNEKLFF. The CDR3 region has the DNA TGTGCCAGCAGCCAAGATGGCAGGACTAATGAAAAACTGTTTTTT.

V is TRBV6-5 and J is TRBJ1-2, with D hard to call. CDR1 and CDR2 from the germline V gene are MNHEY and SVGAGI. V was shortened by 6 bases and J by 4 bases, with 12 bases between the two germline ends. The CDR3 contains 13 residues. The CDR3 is CASSPVSRYGYTF. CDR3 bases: TGTGCCAGCAGCCCAGTATCCCGCTATGGCTACACCTTC.

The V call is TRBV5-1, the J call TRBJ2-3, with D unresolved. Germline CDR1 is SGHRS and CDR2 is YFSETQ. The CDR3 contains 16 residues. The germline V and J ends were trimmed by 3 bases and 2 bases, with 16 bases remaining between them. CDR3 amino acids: CASSSVIVGSTDTQYF. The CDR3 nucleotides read TGCGCCAGCAGCTCCGTAATAGTGGGATCCACAGATACGCAGTATTTT.

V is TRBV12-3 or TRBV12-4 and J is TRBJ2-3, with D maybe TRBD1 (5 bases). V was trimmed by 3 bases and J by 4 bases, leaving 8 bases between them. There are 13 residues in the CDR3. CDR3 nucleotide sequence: TGTGCCAGCAGTTTCTCAGGGTCAGATACGCAGTATTTT. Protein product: CASSFSGSDTQYF.

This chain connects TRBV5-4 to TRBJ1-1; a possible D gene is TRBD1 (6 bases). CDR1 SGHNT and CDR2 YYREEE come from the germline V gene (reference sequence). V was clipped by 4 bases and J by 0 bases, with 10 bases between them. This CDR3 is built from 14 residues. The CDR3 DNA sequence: TGTGCCAGCAGCCCTAGGGGGATGAACACTGAAGCTTTCTTT. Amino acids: CASSPRGMNTEAFF.

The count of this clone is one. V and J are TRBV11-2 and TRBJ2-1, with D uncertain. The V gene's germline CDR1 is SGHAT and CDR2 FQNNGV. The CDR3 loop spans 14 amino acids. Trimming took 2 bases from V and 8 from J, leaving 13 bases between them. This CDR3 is CASSLPYPPYEQFF. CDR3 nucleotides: TGTGCCAGCAGCTTACCATACCCCCCATATGAGCAGTTCTTC.

The CDR3 spells CASSIETGGKTQYF. CDR3 DNA: TGTGCCAGTAGTATCGAGACCGGGGGAAAGACCCAGTACTTC. V gene TRBV19 combines with J gene TRBJ2-5, with D possibly being TRBD2 (6 bases). Germline V gene lookup returns CDR1 LNHDA and CDR2 SQIVND (reference sequence). V lost 3 bases and J 6 bases, leaving 14 bases between the germline ends. The CDR3 covers 14 residues.

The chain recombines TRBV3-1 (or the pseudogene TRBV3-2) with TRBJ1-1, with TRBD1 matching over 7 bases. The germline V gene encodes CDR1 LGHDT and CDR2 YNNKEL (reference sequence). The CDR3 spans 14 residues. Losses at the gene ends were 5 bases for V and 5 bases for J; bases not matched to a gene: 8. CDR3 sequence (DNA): TGTGCCAGCAGCTGGAGGGGGCGCGGGACTGAAGCTTTCTTT. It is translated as CASSWRGRGTEAFF.